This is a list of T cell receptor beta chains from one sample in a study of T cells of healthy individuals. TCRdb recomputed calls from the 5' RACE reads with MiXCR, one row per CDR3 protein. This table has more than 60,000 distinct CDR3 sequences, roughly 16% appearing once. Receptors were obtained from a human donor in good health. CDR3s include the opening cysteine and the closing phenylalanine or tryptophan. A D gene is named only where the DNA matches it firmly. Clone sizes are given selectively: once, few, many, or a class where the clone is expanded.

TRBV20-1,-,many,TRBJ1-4,CSARDGGRGEKLFF,TGCAGTGCTAGAGATGGTGGGAGGGGTGAAAAACTGTTTTTT
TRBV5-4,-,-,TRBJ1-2,CASSFGSREDGYTF,TGTGCCAGCAGCTTCGGGTCTCGAGAGGATGGCTACACCTTC
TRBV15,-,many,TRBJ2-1,CATRPSGIVHEQFF,TGTGCCACCCGCCCTTCGGGTATAGTCCATGAGCAGTTCTTC
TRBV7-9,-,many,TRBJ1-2,CASSREGARGYTF,TGTGCCAGCAGCAGGGAGGGCGCGAGAGGCTACACCTTC
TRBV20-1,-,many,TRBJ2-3,CSARDNWWGYDPSTDTQYF,TGCAGTGCTAGAGATAATTGGTGGGGGTATGATCCTAGCACAGATACGCAGTATTTT
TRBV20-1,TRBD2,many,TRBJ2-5,CSASPGLALELGETQYF,TGCAGTGCTAGTCCAGGACTAGCCCTGGAGTTGGGAGAGACCCAGTACTTC
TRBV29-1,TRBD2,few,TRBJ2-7,CSVDLGTTEQYF,TGCAGCGTTGACCTCGGGACTACCGAGCAGTACTTC
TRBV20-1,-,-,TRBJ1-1,CSAREYDEAEAFF,TGCAGTGCTAGAGAGTATGATGAGGCTGAAGCTTTCTTT
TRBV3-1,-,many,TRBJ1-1,CASSQAVNTEAFF,TGTGCCAGCAGCCAAGCTGTGAACACTGAAGCTTTCTTT
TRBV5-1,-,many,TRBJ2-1,CASSFYRSLSSYNEQFF,TGCGCCAGCAGCTTTTATAGGAGCCTTAGCTCCTACAATGAGCAGTTCTTC
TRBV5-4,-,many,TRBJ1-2,CASSTGSTNYGYTF,TGTGCCAGCAGCACAGGAAGCACGAACTATGGCTACACCTTC
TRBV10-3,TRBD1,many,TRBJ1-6,CAISEDRGSSPLHF,TGTGCCATCAGTGAAGACAGGGGAAGTTCACCCCTCCACTTT
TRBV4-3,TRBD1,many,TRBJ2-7,CASSQSWTGETYEQYF,TGCGCCAGCAGCCAGAGTTGGACAGGGGAGACCTACGAGCAGTACTTC
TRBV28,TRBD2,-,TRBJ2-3,CASSLRLAGVVDTQYF,TGTGCCAGCAGTCTCAGATTAGCGGGAGTCGTAGATACGCAGTATTTT
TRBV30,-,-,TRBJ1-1,CAWGAAGGLNTEAFF,TGTGCCTGGGGGGCGGCAGGAGGACTGAACACTGAAGCTTTCTTT
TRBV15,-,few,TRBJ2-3,CATSSHRGSAVDTQYF,TGTGCCACCAGCAGTCATCGGGGGTCTGCCGTAGATACGCAGTATTTT
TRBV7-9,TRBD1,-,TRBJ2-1,CASSLALGAGGFVGYEQFF,TGTGCCAGCAGCTTAGCTTTAGGGGCAGGGGGCTTTGTAGGCTATGAGCAGTTCTTC
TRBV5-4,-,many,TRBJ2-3,CASRDEQGADTQYF,TGTGCCAGCAGAGACGAACAGGGAGCAGATACGCAGTATTTT
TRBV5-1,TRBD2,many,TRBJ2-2,CASNGLAGGSTGELFF,TGCGCCAGCAACGGACTAGCGGGAGGTAGCACCGGGGAGCTGTTTTTT
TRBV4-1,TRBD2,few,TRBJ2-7,CASSPGGGPHEQYF,TGCGCCAGCAGCCCGGGGGGAGGGCCCCACGAGCAGTACTTC
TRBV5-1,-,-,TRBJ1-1,CASSLVGDTEAFF,TGCGCCAGCAGCTTGGTCGGGGACACTGAAGCTTTCTTT
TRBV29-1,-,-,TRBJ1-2,CSAYQQWGYGYTF,TGCAGCGCCTACCAACAGTGGGGCTATGGCTACACCTTC
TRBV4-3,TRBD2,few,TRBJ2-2,CASSLRLSPGLAVTGELFF,TGCGCCAGCAGCCTGCGTCTTAGTCCGGGACTAGCTGTGACCGGGGAGCTGTTTTTT
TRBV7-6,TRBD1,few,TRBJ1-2,CASSLGDRENYGYTF,TGTGCCAGCAGCTTAGGCGACAGGGAAAACTATGGCTACACCTTC
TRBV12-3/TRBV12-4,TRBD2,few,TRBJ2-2,CASSSFSGANTGELFF,TGTGCCAGCAGTTCATTTAGCGGGGCCAACACCGGGGAGCTGTTTTTT
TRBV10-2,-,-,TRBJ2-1,CASSEAGGGNEQFF,TGCGCCAGCAGTGAGGCAGGGGGAGGCAATGAGCAGTTCTTC
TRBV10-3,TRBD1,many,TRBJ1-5,CAISEDRGPGQPQHF,TGTGCCATCAGTGAGGACAGGGGGCCTGGTCAGCCCCAGCATTTT
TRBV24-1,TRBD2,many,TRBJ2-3,CATSKGTGLYTDTQYF,TGTGCCACCAGCAAGGGGACGGGACTATACACAGATACGCAGTATTTT
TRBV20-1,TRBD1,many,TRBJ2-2,CSARDPTGRNTGELFF,TGCAGTGCTAGAGACCCGACAGGGCGCAACACCGGGGAGCTGTTTTTT
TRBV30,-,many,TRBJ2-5,CAWSTGSLGETQYF,TGTGCCTGGAGTACAGGGAGTTTGGGAGAGACCCAGTACTTC
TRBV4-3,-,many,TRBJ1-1,CASSQDRDTEAFF,TGCGCCAGCAGCCAAGACAGGGACACTGAAGCTTTCTTT
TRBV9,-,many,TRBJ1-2,CASTGPYGYTF,TGTGCCAGCACCGGGCCCTATGGCTACACCTTC
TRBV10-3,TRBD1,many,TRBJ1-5,CAISFRGQNQPQHF,TGTGCCATCAGTTTCCGGGGACAGAATCAGCCCCAGCATTTT
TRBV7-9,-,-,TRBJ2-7,CASSLFRGSGTYEQYF,TGTGCCAGCAGCTTGTTTCGGGGGTCGGGCACCTACGAGCAGTACTTC
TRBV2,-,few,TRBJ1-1,CASSESRGNTEAFF,TGTGCCAGCAGTGAGTCCAGGGGCAACACTGAAGCTTTCTTT
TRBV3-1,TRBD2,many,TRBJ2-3,CASSQPGLAGTDTQYF,TGTGCCAGCAGCCAACCGGGACTAGCGGGTACTGATACGCAGTATTTT